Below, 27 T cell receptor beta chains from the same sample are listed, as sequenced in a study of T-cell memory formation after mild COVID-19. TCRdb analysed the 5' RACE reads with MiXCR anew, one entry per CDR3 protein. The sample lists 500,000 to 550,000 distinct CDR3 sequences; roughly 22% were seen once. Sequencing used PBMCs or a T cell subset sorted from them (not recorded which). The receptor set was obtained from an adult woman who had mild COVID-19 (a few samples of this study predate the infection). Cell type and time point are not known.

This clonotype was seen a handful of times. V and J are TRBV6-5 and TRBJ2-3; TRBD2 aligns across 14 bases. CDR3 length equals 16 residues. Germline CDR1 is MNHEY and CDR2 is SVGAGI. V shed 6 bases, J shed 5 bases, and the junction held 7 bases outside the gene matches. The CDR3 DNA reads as TGTGCCAGCAGGACCGGGACTAGCGGGAGAGGAGATACGCAGTATTTT. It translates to CASRTGTSGRGDTQYF.

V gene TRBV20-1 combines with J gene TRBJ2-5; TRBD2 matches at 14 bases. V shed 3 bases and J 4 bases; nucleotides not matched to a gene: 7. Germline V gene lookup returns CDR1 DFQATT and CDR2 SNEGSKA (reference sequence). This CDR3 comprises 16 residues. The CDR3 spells CSARGTSGRLAETQYF. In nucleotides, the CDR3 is TGCAGTGCTAGGGGGACTAGCGGGAGATTAGCAGAGACCCAGTACTTC.

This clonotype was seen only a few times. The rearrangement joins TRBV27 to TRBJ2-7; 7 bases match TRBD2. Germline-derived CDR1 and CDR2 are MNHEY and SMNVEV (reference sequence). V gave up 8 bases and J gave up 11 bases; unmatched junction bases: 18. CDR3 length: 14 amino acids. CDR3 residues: CASRQTSSLGREYF. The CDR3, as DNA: TGTGCCAGCCGACAGACTAGCTCCTTGGGTCGGGAGTACTTC.

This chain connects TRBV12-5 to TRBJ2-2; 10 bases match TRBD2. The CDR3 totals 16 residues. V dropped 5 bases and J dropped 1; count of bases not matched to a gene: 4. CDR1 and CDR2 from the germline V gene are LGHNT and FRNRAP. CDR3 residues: CASGLSSGRNTGELFF. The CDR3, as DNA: TGTGCTAGTGGTCTTTCTAGCGGGAGGAACACCGGGGAGCTGTTTTTT.

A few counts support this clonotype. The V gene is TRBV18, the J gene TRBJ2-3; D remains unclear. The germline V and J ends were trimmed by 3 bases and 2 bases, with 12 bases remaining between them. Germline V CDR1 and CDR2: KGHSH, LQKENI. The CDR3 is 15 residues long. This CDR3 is CASSPVTPLTDTQYF. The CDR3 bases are TGTGCCAGCTCACCGGTCACACCGCTCACAGATACGCAGTATTTT.

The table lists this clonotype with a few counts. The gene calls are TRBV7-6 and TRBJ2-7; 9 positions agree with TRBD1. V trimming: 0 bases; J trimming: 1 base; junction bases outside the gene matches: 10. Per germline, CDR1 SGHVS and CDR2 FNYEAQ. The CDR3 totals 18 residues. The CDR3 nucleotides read TGTGCCAGCAGCTTAGCAGGGGCCGGGACAGGGATATCCTACGAGCAGTACTTC. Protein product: CASSLAGAGTGISYEQYF.

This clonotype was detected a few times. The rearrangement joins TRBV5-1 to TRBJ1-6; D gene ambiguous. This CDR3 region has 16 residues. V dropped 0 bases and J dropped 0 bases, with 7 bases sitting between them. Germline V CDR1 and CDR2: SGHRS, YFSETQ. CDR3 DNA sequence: TGCGCCAGCAGCTTGGGGCAGGTCTCCTATAATTCACCCCTCCACTTT. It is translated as CASSLGQVSYNSPLHF.

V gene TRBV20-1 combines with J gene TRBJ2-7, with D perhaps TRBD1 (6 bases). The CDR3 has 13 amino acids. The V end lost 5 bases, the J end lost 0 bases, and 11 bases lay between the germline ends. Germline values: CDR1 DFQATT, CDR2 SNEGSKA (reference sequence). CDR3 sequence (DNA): TGCAGTGCTCAACCGACAGGCTCCTACGAGCAGTACTTC. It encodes CSAQPTGSYEQYF.

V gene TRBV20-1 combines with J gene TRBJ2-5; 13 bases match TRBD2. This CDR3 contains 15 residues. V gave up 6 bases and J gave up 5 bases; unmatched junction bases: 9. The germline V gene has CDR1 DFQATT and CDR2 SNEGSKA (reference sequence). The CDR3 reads CSAPTSGGAWETQYF. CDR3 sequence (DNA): TGCAGTGCGCCAACTAGCGGGGGGGCGTGGGAGACCCAGTACTTC.

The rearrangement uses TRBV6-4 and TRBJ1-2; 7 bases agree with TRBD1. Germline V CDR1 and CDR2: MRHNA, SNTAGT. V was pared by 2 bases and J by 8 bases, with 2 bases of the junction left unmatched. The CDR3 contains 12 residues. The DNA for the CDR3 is TGTGCCAGCAGTGACGAGACAGGGGGCTACACCTTC. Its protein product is CASSDETGGYTF.

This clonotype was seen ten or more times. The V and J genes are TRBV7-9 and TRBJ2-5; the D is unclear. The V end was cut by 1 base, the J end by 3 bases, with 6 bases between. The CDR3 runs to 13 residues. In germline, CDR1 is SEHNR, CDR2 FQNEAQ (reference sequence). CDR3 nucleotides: TGTGCCAGCAGCTTAGGCAGTGAAGAGACCCAGTACTTC. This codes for CASSLGSEETQYF.

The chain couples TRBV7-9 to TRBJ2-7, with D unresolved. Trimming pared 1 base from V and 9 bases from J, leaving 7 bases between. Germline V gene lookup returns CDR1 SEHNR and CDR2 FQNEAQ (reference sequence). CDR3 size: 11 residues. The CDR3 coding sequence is TGTGCCAGCAGCTTAGATTCAGGGCAGTACTTC. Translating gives CASSLDSGQYF.

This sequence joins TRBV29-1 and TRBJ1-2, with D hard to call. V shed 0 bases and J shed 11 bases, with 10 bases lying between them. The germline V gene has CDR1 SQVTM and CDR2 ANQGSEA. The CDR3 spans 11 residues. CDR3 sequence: CSVEEGQLYTF. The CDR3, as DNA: TGCAGCGTTGAAGAAGGCCAGCTGTACACCTTC.

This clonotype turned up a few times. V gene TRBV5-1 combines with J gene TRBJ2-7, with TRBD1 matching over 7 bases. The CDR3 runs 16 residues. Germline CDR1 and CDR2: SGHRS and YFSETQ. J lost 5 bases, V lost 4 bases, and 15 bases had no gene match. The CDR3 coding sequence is TGCGCCAGCAGCCCCCCTAGGGGCCAGGGGGTCAACGAGCAGTACTTC. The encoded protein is CASSPPRGQGVNEQYF. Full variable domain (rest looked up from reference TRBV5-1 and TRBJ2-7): KAGVTQTPRYLIKTRGQQVTLSCSPISGHRSVSWYQQTPGQGLQFLFEYFSETQRNKGNFPGRFSGRQFSNSRSEMNVSTLELGDSALYLCASSPPRGQGVNEQYFGPGTRLTVT.

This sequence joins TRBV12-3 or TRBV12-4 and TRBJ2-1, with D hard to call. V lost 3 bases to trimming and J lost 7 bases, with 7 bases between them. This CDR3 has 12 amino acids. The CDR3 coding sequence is TGTGCCAGCAGTTTTGGGCAAAATGAGCAGTTCTTC. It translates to CASSFGQNEQFF.

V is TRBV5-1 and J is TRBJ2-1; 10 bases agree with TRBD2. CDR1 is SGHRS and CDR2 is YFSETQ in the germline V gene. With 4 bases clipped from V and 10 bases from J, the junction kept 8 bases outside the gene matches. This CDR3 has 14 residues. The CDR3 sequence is CASSPGLAQPEQFF. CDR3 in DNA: TGCGCCAGCAGCCCGGGACTAGCGCAACCCGAGCAGTTCTTC.

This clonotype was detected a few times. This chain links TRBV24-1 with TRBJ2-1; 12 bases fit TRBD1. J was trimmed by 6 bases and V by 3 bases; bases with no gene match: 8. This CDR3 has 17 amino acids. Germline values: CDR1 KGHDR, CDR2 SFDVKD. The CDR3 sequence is CATSDGTGGLYSNEQFF. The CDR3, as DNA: TGTGCCACCAGTGATGGGACAGGGGGCTTGTATAGCAATGAGCAGTTCTTC.

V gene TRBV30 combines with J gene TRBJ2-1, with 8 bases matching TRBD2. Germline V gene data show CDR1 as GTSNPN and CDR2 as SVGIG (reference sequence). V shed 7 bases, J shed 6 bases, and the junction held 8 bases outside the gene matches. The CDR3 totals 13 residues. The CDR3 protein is CAYAGGLRNEQFF. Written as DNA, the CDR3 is TGTGCCTACGCGGGGGGTCTTCGCAATGAGCAGTTCTTC. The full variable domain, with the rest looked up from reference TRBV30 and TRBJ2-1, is SQTIHQWPATLVQPVGSPLSLECTVEGTSNPNLYWYRQAAGRGLQLLFYSVGIGQISSEVPQNLSASRPQDRQFILSSKKLLLSDSGFYLCAYAGGLRNEQFFGPGTRLTVL.

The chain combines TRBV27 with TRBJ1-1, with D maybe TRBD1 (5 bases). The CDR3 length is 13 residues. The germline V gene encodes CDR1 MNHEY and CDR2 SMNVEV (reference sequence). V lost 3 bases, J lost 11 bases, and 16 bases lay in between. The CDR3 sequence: CASSFEGPSTAFF. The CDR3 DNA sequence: TGTGCCAGCAGTTTTGAGGGGCCGAGTACGGCTTTCTTT.

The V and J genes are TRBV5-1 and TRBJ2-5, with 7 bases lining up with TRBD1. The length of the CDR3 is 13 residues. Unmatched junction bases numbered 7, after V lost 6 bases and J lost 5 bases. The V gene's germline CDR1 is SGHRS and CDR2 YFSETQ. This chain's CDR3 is CASTRGSSETQYF. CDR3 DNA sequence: TGCGCCAGCACCAGGGGGAGTTCGGAGACCCAGTACTTC.

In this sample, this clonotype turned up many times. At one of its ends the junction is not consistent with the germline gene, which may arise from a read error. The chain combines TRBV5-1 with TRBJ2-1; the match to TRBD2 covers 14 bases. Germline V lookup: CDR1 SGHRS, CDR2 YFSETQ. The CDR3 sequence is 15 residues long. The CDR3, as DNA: TGTGCCAGCAGCTTGGGACTAGCGGGGGACAATGAGCAGTTCTTC. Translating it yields CASSLGLAGDNEQFF. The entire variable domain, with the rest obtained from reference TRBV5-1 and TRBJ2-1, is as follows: KAGVTQTPRYLIKTRGQQVTLSCSPISGHRSVSWYQQTPGQGLQFLFEYFSETQRNKGNFPGRFSGRQFSNSRSEMNVSTLELGDSALYLCASSLGLAGDNEQFFGPGTRLTVL.

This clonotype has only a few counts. The CDR3 coding sequence is TGTGCCAGCAACATTGGGTCGGGGACTGGGGCCAACGTCCTGACTTTC. The encoded protein is CASNIGSGTGANVLTF. The V call is TRBV28, the J call TRBJ2-6; D possibly corresponds to TRBD2 (5 bases). This CDR3 has 16 residues. V lost 7 bases to trimming and J lost 2 bases, with 15 bases between them. Germline lookup yields CDR1 MDHEN and CDR2 SYDVKM.

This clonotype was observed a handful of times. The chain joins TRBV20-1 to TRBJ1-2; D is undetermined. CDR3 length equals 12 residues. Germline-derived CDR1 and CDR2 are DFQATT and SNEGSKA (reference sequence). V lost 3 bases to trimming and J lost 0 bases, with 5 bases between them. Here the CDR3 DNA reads TGCAGTGCTAGCCTACCTAACTATGGCTACACCTTC. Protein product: CSASLPNYGYTF.

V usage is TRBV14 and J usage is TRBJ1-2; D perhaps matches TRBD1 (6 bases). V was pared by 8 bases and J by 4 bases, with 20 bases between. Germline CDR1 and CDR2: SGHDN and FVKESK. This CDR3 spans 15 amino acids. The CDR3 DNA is TGTGCCAGCCGTCCTCAAGGGGGGAGCGGCTATGGCTACACCTTC. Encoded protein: CASRPQGGSGYGYTF.

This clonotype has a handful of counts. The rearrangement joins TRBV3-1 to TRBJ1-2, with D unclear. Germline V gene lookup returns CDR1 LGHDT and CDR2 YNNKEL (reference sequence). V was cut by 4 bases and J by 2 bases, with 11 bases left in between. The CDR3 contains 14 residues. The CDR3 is CASSLGLLNYGYTF. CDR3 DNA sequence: TGTGCCAGCAGCCTTGGACTCTTAAACTATGGCTACACCTTC.

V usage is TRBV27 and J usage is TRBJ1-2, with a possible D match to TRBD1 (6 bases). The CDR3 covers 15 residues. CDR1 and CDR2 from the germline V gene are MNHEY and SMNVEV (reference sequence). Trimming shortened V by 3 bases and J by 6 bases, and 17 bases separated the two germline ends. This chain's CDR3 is CASSFTGTGSDGYTF. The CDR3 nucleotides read TGTGCCAGCAGTTTTACGGGTACAGGGAGTGATGGCTACACCTTC.

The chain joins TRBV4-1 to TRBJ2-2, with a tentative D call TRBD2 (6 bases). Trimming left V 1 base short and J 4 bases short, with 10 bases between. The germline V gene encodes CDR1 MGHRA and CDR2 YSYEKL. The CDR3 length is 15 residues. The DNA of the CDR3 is TGCGCCAGCAGCCAAGTGCCCGGGGGCACCGGGGAGCTGTTTTTT. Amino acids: CASSQVPGGTGELFF.